This TCR beta chain stems from a study of cytomegalovirus exposure and HLA in healthy donors. Vbeta (60) and Jbeta (13) primers were used in the PCR. Produced via immunoSEQ multiplex PCR; TCRdb's table is partial and in-frame only. This table has 200,000 or so clones, 82% appearing once. Trimming pared 2 bases from V and 4 bases from J, leaving 15 bases between. The CDR3 length is 16 residues. Germline assignment: CDR1 MNHNS and CDR2 SASEGT. This chain links TRBV6-1 with TRBJ1-5; a possible D gene is TRBD1 (5 bases). This TCR derives from a boy aged 2 to 10 in good health and CMV-seronegative. The sequenced sample consisted of PBMCs. The CDR3 spells CASSEWRGTANQPQHF. The DNA of the CDR3 is TGTGCCAGCAGTGAATGGCGCGGGACGGCGAATCAGCCCCAGCATTTT.